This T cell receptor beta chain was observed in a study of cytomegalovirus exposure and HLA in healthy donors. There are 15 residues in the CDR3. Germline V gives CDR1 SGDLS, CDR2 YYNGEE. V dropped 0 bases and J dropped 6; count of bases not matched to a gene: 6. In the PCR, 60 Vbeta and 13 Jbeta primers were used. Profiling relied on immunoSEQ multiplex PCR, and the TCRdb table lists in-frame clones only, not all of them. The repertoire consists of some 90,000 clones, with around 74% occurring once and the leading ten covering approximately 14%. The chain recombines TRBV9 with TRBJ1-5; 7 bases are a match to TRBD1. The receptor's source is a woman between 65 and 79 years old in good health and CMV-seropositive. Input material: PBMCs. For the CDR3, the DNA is TGTGCCAGCAGCGTAGGGACAGGTTTGGCTCAGCCCCAGCATTTT. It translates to CASSVGTGLAQPQHF. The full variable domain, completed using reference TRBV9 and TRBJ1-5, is DSGVTQTPKHLITATGQRVTLRCSPRSGDLSVYWYQQSLDQGLQFLIQYYNGEERAKGNILERFSAQQFPDLHSELNLSSLELGDSALYFCASSVGTGLAQPQHFGDGTRLSIL.